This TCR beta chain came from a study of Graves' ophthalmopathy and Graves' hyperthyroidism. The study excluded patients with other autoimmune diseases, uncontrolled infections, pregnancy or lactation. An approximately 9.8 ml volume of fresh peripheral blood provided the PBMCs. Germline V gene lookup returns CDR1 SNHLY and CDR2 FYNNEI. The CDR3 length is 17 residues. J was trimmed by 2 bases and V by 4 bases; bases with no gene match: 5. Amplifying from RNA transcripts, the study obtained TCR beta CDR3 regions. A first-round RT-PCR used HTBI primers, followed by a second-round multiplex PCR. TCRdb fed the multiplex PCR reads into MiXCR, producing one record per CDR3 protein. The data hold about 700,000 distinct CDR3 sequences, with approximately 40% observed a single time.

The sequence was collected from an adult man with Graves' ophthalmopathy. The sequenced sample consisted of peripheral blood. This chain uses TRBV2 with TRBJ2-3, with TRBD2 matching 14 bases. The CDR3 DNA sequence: TGTGCCAGCAGTGCCGGGACTAGCGGGAGAATCACAGATACGCAGTATTTT. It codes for CASSAGTSGRITDTQYF.